The present T cell receptor beta chain was sequenced within a study of spatial heterogeneity in lung cancer. Study observations and caveats: Tumor mutation counts were tracked by expanded intratumoral alpha and beta TCR counts.

Time point: sample taken at primary tumor resection. MiXCR was run by TCRdb on the 5' RACE reads, yielding one entry per CDR3 protein. Of fewer than 5,000 distinct CDR3 sequences listed, about 8% are singletons. In regard to this clonotype: Its antigen remains unknown.

The CDR3 is 13 residues long. In germline, CDR1 is SGHTA, CDR2 FQGNSA. Losses at the gene ends were 2 bases for V and 7 bases for J; bases not matched to a gene: 4. Sample: lung tumor tissue, taken at surgery. The TCR comes from a male donor with early-stage non-small cell lung cancer. The genes are TRBV7-2 and TRBJ1-2, with 7 bases matching TRBD1. The CDR3 DNA reads as TGTGCCAGCAGCTTACGACAGGGTACTGGCTACACCTTC. Translated, it gives CASSLRQGTGYTF.